Here is one T cell receptor (beta chain) with its context. Its antigen remains unidentified. No per-base quality is available; no much larger clone lies one base away. The immunoSEQ Assay, a bias-controlled multiplex PCR, was used to amplify TCRbeta CDR3 regions from genomic DNA. The authors processed their data as follows. Within the assay, amplification of reference gene primers was used to estimate how many nucleated cells each sample contained. To quantify the absolute abundance of each unique TCRbeta CDR3 rearrangement, sequence reads were collapsed and filtered. Productive Simpson clonality was computed per sample as the square root of Simpson's diversity index over productive rearrangements. In its TCRdb copy, this immuneACCESS table keeps in-frame sequences only and misses some clones. Where compared with another copy, unresolved V genes explain less than half of these, and the others have no known cause. V, J and clone size are those of that table, while D and trimming were read from the DNA. For this sample the table gives tens of thousands of clones, of which around 87% were detected only once. The ten top clones hold 7.5% to 9.5% of the sample.

These data come from a study of blood T cell repertoires in COVID-19 (dated by TCRdb to about 2020). At the level of the whole study: Samples covering the acute and convalescent phases of COVID-19 were provided by collaborators in the United States, Italy and Spain. The material from the prospective study consisted of cDNA or gDNA derived from T cells, B-cell-depleted T cells, or PBMCs. The dataset comprised deeply sampled blood TCRbeta repertoires from subjects exposed to, actively infected with, or recovered from COVID-19. The repertoires were made available in a free public database intended to serve as a resource for research on the immune response to SARS-CoV-2. The samples were drawn from the first 160 participants of the ongoing ImmuneRACE study and from some 1,300 subjects provided by 6 global collaborators. A de-identified subject ID, COVID-19 status, age in years and sex were almost always included in the sample metadata. Where available, HLA class I and class II types were taken from metadata supplied by the sample provider and were not determined by assay-based typing.

On the study overall, not on this receptor specifically: How much clinical and demographic metadata was included differed by source and by participant, and the metadata was provided uncurated.

The germline V gene specifies SGHVS as CDR1 and FQNEAQ as CDR2. Deletion took 2 bases off V and 5 bases off J, with a span of 12 bases between the germline ends. The cysteine opens and the phenylalanine closes a CDR3 of 14 amino acids. Here the CDR3 DNA is all that survives: 42 bases in frame from base 1. Whole blood was collected in K2EDTA tubes by collaborating institutions according to the institutions' own protocols. For TCRbeta analysis, collaborators shipped samples in one of three forms: frozen whole blood, isolated PBMCs, or DNA extracted from either of those sample types. The chain couples TRBV7-8 to TRBJ1-2, with the D gene not clear enough to name. What was sequenced was peripheral blood. The receptor comes from a man aged 80 or over with active or convalescent COVID-19. The CDR3 corresponds to CASSLNRGGYGYTF. The DNA reads TGTGCCAGCAGCTTAAACAGAGGCGGGTATGGCTACACCTTC.